These 27 T cell receptor beta chains originate from one sample sequenced in a study of identical twins. TCRdb analysed the 5' RACE reads with MiXCR anew, one entry per CDR3 protein. The profile shows some 1,600,000 distinct CDR3 sequences, about 32% of them singletons. Sequenced input: cord blood. The receptors come from a newborn girl in good health.

The genes are TRBV10-3 and TRBJ2-3, with 8 bases fitting TRBD2. This CDR3 region has 14 residues. Germline-derived CDR1 and CDR2 are ENHRY and SYGVKD. The CDR3 sequence: CGIATSGNTDTQYF. The CDR3, as DNA: TGTGGCATTGCAACTAGCGGAAACACAGATACGCAGTATTTT.

The chain employs TRBV12-3 or TRBV12-4 and TRBJ2-5; D call uncertain. V shed 3 bases and J shed 0 bases, with 14 bases lying between them. The CDR3 is 16 amino acids. CDR3 sequence: CASSFRLSENQETQYF. CDR3 sequence (DNA): TGTGCCAGCAGTTTCAGGTTAAGCGAAAACCAAGAGACCCAGTACTTC.

This chain connects TRBV12-3 or TRBV12-4 to TRBJ2-7, with 8 bases lining up with TRBD1. CDR3 length: 16 amino acids. Trimming at V came to 5 bases and at J to 0 bases, leaving 9 bases not matched to a gene. The CDR3: CASSPRTGRYSYEQYF. In DNA form, the CDR3 reads TGTGCCAGCAGTCCCAGGACAGGGCGATACTCCTACGAGCAGTACTTC.

This clonotype turned up a few times. At one end, the junction sequence differs from germline, possibly due to a read error. The chain combines TRBV5-1 with TRBJ2-7; D call uncertain. CDR1 and CDR2 (germline): SGHRS, YFSETQ. The CDR3 extends over 13 amino acids. The DNA for the CDR3 is TGCGCCAGCATCTTGACGCCAAGCTACGAGCAGTACTTC. Its protein product is CASILTPSYEQYF.

A few counts support this clonotype. The chain joins TRBV7-2 to TRBJ2-7; 12 bases line up with TRBD2. CDR3 length: 20 amino acids. The germline V gene has CDR1 SGHTA and CDR2 FQGNSA. V dropped 1 base and J dropped 0; count of bases not matched to a gene: 13. The CDR3 is CASSLEVRDRGLAGSYEQYF. The CDR3 nucleotides read TGTGCCAGCAGCTTAGAGGTTAGGGACAGGGGACTAGCGGGCTCCTACGAGCAGTACTTC.

The rearrangement uses TRBV24-1 and TRBJ2-1; D may match TRBD1 or TRBD2 (6 bases each). The germline CDR1 and CDR2 sequences are KGHDR and SFDVKD. The V gene lost 4 bases and the J gene lost 7 bases, with 13 bases spanning the gap. The length of the CDR3 is 14 residues. The CDR3 protein is CATSEGGPSNEQFF. The CDR3 nucleotides read TGTGCCACCAGTGAAGGGGGGCCATCGAATGAGCAGTTCTTC.

This clonotype has ten or more counts. The chain recombines TRBV10-3 with TRBJ2-1, with D perhaps matching TRBD1 (5 bases). The ends were cut back, 10 bases at V and 3 bases at J, with 22 bases in the middle. CDR3 length: 16 residues. Germline V gene lookup returns CDR1 ENHRY and CDR2 SYGVKD. The CDR3 DNA sequence: TGTGCCACCAGGGATAAGATCGGCGGAGACTACAATGAGCAGTTCTTC. This codes for CATRDKIGGDYNEQFF.

This chain links TRBV28 with TRBJ1-1, with D unresolved. V was pared by 6 bases and J by 4 bases, with 18 bases between. The CDR3 is 15 residues long. The germline CDR1 and CDR2 sequences are MDHEN and SYDVKM. In nucleotides, the CDR3 is TGTGCCAGCAGCAGTCCGGGTCCTGGGGTCACTGAAGCTTTCTTT. As protein: CASSSPGPGVTEAFF.

This clonotype was seen a handful of times. The chain is built from TRBV7-2 and TRBJ2-3, with a tentative D call TRBD2 (5 bases). The CDR3 runs to 13 residues. CDR1 SGHTA and CDR2 FQGNSA come from the germline V gene. Between the trimmed V and J ends, which lost 3 bases and 5 bases, there was a span of 9 bases. The CDR3 loop reads CASSLIGVDTQYF. The CDR3 bases are TGTGCCAGCAGCTTGATCGGGGTAGATACGCAGTATTTT.

This clonotype was found a few times. This chain uses TRBV15 with TRBJ2-5; 9 bases match TRBD1. The CDR3 runs to 15 residues. Per the germline V gene, CDR1 is LNHNV and CDR2 is YYDKDF (reference sequence). Trimming at V came to 0 bases and at J to 3 bases, leaving 2 bases not matched to a gene. Here the CDR3 DNA reads TGTGCCACCAGCAGAGAAGACAGGGGGGAAGAGACCCAGTACTTC. Protein sequence: CATSREDRGEETQYF.

In regard to this clonotype: A much larger clone lies a single base off, so this may be a read error. The rearrangement joins TRBV3-1 to TRBJ2-3; D is ambiguous. There are 13 residues in the CDR3. V dropped 1 base and J dropped 5 bases, with 7 bases sitting between them. From germline, CDR1 is LGHDT and CDR2 YNNKEL (reference sequence). CDR3 nucleotide sequence: TGTGCCAGCAGCCAAGGACCGGAAGATACGCAGTATTTT. Translated: CASSQGPEDTQYF.

The chain links TRBV11-2 to TRBJ2-1; 14 nucleotides match TRBD2. V lost 4 bases and J lost 8; bases outside the gene matches: 7. The germline V gene has CDR1 SGHAT and CDR2 FQNNGV. This CDR3 has 16 amino acids. The CDR3: CASSSTSGGASYEQFF. In DNA, the CDR3 is TGTGCCAGCAGCTCGACTAGCGGGGGGGCCAGCTATGAGCAGTTCTTC.

This clonotype appeared a few times. The chain recombines TRBV19 with TRBJ1-2, with D possibly matching TRBD1 (6 bases). The CDR3 is 14 amino acids. V shed 4 bases and J shed 4 bases, with 13 bases lying between them. CDR1 and CDR2 (germline): LNHDA, SQIVND (reference sequence). CDR3 protein: CASSSGGAGYGYTF. CDR3 sequence (DNA): TGTGCCAGTAGTAGCGGGGGCGCGGGCTATGGCTACACCTTC.

With respect to this clonotype: This may be a read error, as it is one base from a much larger clone. V and J are TRBV4-2 and TRBJ1-2; D remains unclear. This CDR3 is 14 amino acids long. CDR1 and CDR2 from the germline V gene are LGHNA and YNFKEQ. Trimming removed 1 base at V and 6 bases at J, with 12 bases between. Here the CDR3 DNA reads TGTGCCAGCAGCCAAGTCCCGGAACGGGATGGCTACACCTTC. This encodes CASSQVPERDGYTF.

This clonotype was seen only a few times. The chain carries TRBV5-6 and TRBJ2-1; 10 nucleotides agree with TRBD2. The CDR3 consists of 15 residues. Germline trimming cut 1 base from V and 8 bases from J; bases unmatched to any gene: 6. Germline V gene data show CDR1 as SGHDT and CDR2 as YYEEEE. CDR3 region: CASSLTSGARDEQFF. The CDR3 region has the DNA TGTGCCAGCAGCTTGACTAGCGGGGCTCGGGATGAGCAGTTCTTC.

The J gene is TRBJ2-7, the V gene TRBV25-1, with D perhaps given as TRBD1 or TRBD2 (5 bases each). CDR3 length: 11 amino acids. Trimming removed 6 bases at V and 12 bases at J, with 15 bases between. Germline V lookup: CDR1 MGHDK, CDR2 SYGVNS. CDR3 nucleotide sequence: TGTGCCAGCAGAGGACCGGGACCTTTGTACTTC. Translated: CASRGPGPLYF.

V is TRBV27 and J is TRBJ1-1; possibly TRBD1 for D (5 bases). The CDR3 covers 14 residues. The germline V gene encodes CDR1 MNHEY and CDR2 SMNVEV (reference sequence). V was trimmed by 2 bases and J by 8 bases, leaving 15 bases between them. In DNA, the CDR3 is TGTGCCAGCAGTTTAAGGCAGGGATTGGGGGAAGCTTTCTTT. It yields the protein CASSLRQGLGEAFF.

V usage is TRBV21-1 and J usage is TRBJ1-1. TRBV21-1 is deemed a pseudogene. This CDR3 has 11 amino acids. The CDR3 protein is CASSKDTEAFF. The CDR3 nucleotides read TGTGCCAGCAGCAAAGACACTGAAGCTTTCTTT.

This clonotype has only a few counts. The chain combines TRBV9 with TRBJ2-7; TRBD2 aligns across 15 bases. V shed 0 bases and J 6 bases; nucleotides not matched to a gene: 7. CDR1 SGDLS and CDR2 YYNGEE come from the germline V gene. This CDR3 is built from 17 residues. The CDR3 DNA follows: TGTGCCAGCAGCGTAGCTGGACTAGCGGGAGGGCCAGGCGAGCAGTACTTC. Its protein is CASSVAGLAGGPGEQYF.

The V and J genes are TRBV10-3 and TRBJ2-3, with 8 bases lining up with TRBD2. J was trimmed by 1 base and V by 0 bases; bases with no gene match: 0. This CDR3 has 15 amino acids. Germline V CDR1 and CDR2: ENHRY, SYGVKD. CDR3 sequence reads: CAISESLAGTDTQYF. For the CDR3, the DNA is TGTGCCATCAGTGAGTCACTAGCGGGCACAGATACGCAGTATTTT.

This clonotype was seen only a few times. This rearrangement joins TRBV29-1 to TRBJ2-1; 10 positions agree with TRBD2. The V and J ends lost 7 bases and 8 bases, in that order; junction bases with no gene match: 14. The CDR3 has 15 amino acids. Germline CDR1 SQVTM, CDR2 ANQGSEA. The CDR3 DNA reads TGCAGCGGCGGTCGGGGGCTAGCGGGAGTAGATGAGCAGTTCTTC. It encodes CSGGRGLAGVDEQFF.

This chain uses TRBV4-2 with TRBJ2-3; 10 nucleotides match TRBD2. J gave up 10 bases and V 1 base, and 14 bases lay outside the gene matches. This CDR3 spans 17 amino acids. The germline CDR1 and CDR2 sequences are LGHNA and YNFKEQ. The CDR3 region has the DNA TGTGCCAGCAGCCAAGGAGGGTCGACAGCGGGGGGGTATGCGCAGTATTTT. Protein: CASSQGGSTAGGYAQYF.

The chain links TRBV7-2 to TRBJ2-3; TRBD2 agrees at 10 bases. The CDR3 is 16 residues long. Germline CDR1 SGHTA, CDR2 FQGNSA. V lost 4 bases and J lost 4; bases outside the gene matches: 8. The CDR3 spells CASSSFSGRISDTQYF. CDR3 DNA sequence: TGTGCCAGCAGCTCCTTTAGCGGGAGGATCTCAGATACGCAGTATTTT.

This clonotype has ten or more counts. The chain is built from TRBV12-3 or TRBV12-4 and TRBJ1-5, with TRBD1 as a possible D gene (5 bases). The CDR3 spans 13 residues. V gave up 5 bases and J gave up 10 bases, with 15 bases separating them. DNA of the CDR3: TGTGCCAGCAGTGGACAACCAGTCAGACCCCAGCATTTT. As protein: CASSGQPVRPQHF.

The chain uses TRBV4-1 and TRBJ2-7, with TRBD1 matching over 7 bases. V shed 4 bases and J 3 bases; nucleotides not matched to a gene: 9. CDR1 and CDR2 (germline): MGHRA, YSYEKL. This CDR3 contains 15 residues. CDR3 in amino acids: CASSLQQGMNYEQYF. DNA for the CDR3: TGCGCCAGCAGCCTACAACAGGGGATGAACTACGAGCAGTACTTC.

The V and J genes are TRBV28 and TRBJ2-5; TRBD2 might be the D (6 bases). V lost 6 bases, J lost 11 bases, and 25 bases lay in between. The CDR3 runs to 15 residues. Germline V gene lookup returns CDR1 MDHEN and CDR2 SYDVKM. The CDR3: CASSLPLPRRDEQYF. In nucleotides, the CDR3 is TGTGCCAGCAGCCTCCCGTTACCCCGGAGGGATGAGCAGTACTTC.

The V call is TRBV7-8, the J call TRBJ2-7; D gene unclear. CDR3 size: 12 residues. Between the trimmed V and J ends, which lost 4 bases and 6 bases, there was a span of 10 bases. Germline assignment: CDR1 SGHVS and CDR2 FQNEAQ. CDR3 sequence: CASSSSWGEQYF. CDR3 coding DNA: TGTGCCAGCAGCTCATCTTGGGGCGAGCAGTACTTC.